This TCR beta chain originates from a study of cytomegalovirus exposure and HLA in healthy donors. Both 60 Vbeta primers and 13 Jbeta primers went into the PCR. Clones were read by immunoSEQ multiplex PCR, and TCRdb kept only the in-frame ones, dropping some. The data hold under 150,000 clones, with around 60% observed a single time. V dropped 3 bases and J dropped 6 bases, with 18 bases sitting between them. The CDR3 is made up of 15 amino acids. CDR1 is LGHNA and CDR2 is YSLEER in the germline V gene. The chain carries TRBV4-3 and TRBJ2-7; D is unclear. The clonotype originates from a woman in her thirties or forties in good health and CMV-seropositive. The specimen sequenced was PBMCs. The CDR3 is CASSHWPYTQSEQYF. The CDR3 bases are TGCGCCAGCAGCCACTGGCCGTACACCCAATCCGAGCAGTACTTC.